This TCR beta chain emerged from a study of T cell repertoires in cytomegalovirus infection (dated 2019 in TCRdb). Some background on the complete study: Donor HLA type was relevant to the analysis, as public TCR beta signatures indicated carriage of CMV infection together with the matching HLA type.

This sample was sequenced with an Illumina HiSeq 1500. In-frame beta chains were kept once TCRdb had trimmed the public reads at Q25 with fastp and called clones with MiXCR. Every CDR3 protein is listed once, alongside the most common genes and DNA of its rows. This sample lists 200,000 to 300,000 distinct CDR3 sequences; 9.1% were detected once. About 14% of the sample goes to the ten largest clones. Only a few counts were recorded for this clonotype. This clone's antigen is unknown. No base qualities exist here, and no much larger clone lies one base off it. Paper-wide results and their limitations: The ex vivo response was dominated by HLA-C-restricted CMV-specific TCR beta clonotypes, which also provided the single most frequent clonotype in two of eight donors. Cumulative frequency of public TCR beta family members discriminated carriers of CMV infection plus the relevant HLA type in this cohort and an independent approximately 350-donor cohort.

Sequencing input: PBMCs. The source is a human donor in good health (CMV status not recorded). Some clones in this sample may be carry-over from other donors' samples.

The nucleotide sequence is TGTGCCAGCAGCCAAGTAGTGGGGGATACTGAAGCTTTCTTT. Translated, it reads CASSQVVGDTEAFF. The V and J genes are TRBV14 and TRBJ1-1; D gene: possibly TRBD1, on 5 matching bases. V and J lose 1 base and 5 bases, and a span of 11 bases separates them. Taken from the germline V gene, the CDR1 and CDR2 loops are SGHDN and FVKESK. The CDR3 runs 14 amino acids, cysteine and phenylalanine included. Only the CDR3 part of the read is kept: 42 bases, read in frame from the first base.